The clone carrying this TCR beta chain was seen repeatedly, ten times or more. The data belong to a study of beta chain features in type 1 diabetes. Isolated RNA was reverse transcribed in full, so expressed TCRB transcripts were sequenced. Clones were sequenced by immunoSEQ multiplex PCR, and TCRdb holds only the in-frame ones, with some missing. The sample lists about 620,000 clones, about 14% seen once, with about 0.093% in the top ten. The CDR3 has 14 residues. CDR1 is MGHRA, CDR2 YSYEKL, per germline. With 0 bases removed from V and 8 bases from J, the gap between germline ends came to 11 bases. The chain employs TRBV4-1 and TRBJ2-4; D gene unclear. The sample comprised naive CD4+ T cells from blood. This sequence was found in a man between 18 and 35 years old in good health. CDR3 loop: CASSQEAIRYIQYF. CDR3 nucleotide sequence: TGCGCCAGCAGCCAAGAGGCGATTCGGTACATTCAGTACTTC.